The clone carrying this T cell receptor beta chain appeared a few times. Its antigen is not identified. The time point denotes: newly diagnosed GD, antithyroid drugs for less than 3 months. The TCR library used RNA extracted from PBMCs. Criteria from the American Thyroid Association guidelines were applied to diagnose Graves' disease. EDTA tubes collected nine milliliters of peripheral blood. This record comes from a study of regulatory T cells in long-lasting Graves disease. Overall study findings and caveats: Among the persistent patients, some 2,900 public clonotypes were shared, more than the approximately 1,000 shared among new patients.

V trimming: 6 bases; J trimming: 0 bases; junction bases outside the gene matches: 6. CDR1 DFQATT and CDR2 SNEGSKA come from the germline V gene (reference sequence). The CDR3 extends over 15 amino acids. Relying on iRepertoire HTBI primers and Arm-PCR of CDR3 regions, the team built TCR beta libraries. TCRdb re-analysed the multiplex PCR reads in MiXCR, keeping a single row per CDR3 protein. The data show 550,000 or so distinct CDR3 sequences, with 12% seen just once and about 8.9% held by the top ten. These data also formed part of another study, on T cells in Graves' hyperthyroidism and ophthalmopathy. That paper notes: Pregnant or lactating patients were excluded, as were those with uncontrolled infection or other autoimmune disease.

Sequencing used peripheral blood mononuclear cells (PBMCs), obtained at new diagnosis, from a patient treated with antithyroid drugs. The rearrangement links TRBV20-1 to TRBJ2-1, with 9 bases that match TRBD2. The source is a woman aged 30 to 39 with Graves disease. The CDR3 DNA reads TGCAGTGCCAGGGGTAGCGGGAGCTCCTACAATGAGCAGTTCTTC. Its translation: CSARGSGSSYNEQFF.